These 27 T cell receptor beta chains came from one sample sequenced in a study of T-cell memory formation after mild COVID-19. TCRdb processed the 5' RACE reads anew with MiXCR; each CDR3 protein has one entry. In the table there are over 450,000 distinct CDR3 sequences, about a fifth of which are singletons. Sequencing was performed on PBMCs or a T cell subset sorted from them (not recorded which). The receptors were gathered from an adult woman who had mild COVID-19 (a few samples of this study predate the infection). Cell type and time point are not known.

This clonotype turned up a few times. V and J are TRBV29-1 and TRBJ2-3; 8 bases are shared with TRBD1. Germline CDR1 SQVTM, CDR2 ANQGSEA. This CDR3 has 19 amino acids. V shed 1 base and J 2 bases; nucleotides not matched to a gene: 17. This CDR3 is CSVEVQGARGGKPTDTQYF. The CDR3, as DNA: TGCAGCGTTGAAGTCCAGGGGGCGAGGGGCGGAAAACCCACAGATACGCAGTATTTT.

This clonotype was seen more than once but under ten times. V is TRBV29-1 and J is TRBJ2-7; TRBD1 matches at 9 bases. The CDR3 spans 14 residues. From germline, CDR1 is SQVTM and CDR2 ANQGSEA. V lost 0 bases and J lost 2; bases outside the gene matches: 2. CDR3 DNA sequence: TGCAGCGTTGAAGATGGGACAGGGACCTACGAGCAGTACTTC. Translation gives CSVEDGTGTYEQYF.

The rearrangement joins TRBV5-1 to TRBJ1-4; no clear D gene. The CDR3 runs to 13 residues. V was cut by 0 bases and J by 6 bases, with 6 bases left in between. Germline-derived CDR1 and CDR2 are SGHRS and YFSETQ. CDR3 in DNA: TGCGCCAGCAGCTTGGGGGCGGATGAAAAACTGTTTTTT. Its translation: CASSLGADEKLFF.

This clonotype was seen a few times. The V gene is TRBV25-1, the J gene TRBJ2-7; 8 bases agree with TRBD2. Per germline, CDR1 MGHDK and CDR2 SYGVNS. The V segment lost 6 bases and the J segment 4 bases; nucleotides outside the gene matches: 11. The CDR3 extends over 15 amino acids. The CDR3 DNA follows: TGTGCCAGCAGCCAAAGGGCGGGAGGAACATACGAGCAGTACTTC. It specifies CASSQRAGGTYEQYF.

This clonotype was observed at least ten times. The chain carries TRBV7-3 and TRBJ2-5; D possibly corresponds to TRBD1 (6 bases). CDR1 is SGHTA and CDR2 is FQGTGA in the germline V gene. The CDR3 runs to 14 residues. V was cut by 5 bases and J by 5 bases, with 15 bases left in between. The CDR3 DNA reads as TGTGCCAGCAGCCCAGGCCCAGGGGTTGAGACCCAGTACTTC. This gives the protein CASSPGPGVETQYF.

This clonotype was detected a few times. J is TRBJ2-5 and V is TRBV6-6; 9 nucleotides align to TRBD1. CDR3 size: 13 residues. V lost 7 bases to trimming and J lost 4 bases; unmatched junction nucleotides: 4. Per germline, CDR1 MNHNY and CDR2 SVGAGI (reference sequence). The CDR3 bases are TGTGCCAGCAAGACAGGGGGAGCAGAGACCCAGTACTTC. Translated: CASKTGGAETQYF.

This clonotype was observed a handful of times. The chain couples TRBV7-2 to TRBJ2-5, with TRBD1 identical over 9 bases. CDR1 and CDR2 (germline): SGHTA, FQGNSA. The CDR3 is 15 residues long. Trimming removed 7 bases from V and 4 bases from J; junction bases left unmatched: 10. In DNA form, the CDR3 reads TGTGCCAGCACCCCGGGACAGGGCTCTCGAGAGACCCAGTACTTC. This encodes CASTPGQGSRETQYF.

This clonotype was counted only a few times. The gene calls are TRBV19 and TRBJ2-3; D gene uncertain. Germline CDR1 reads LNHDA; CDR2 reads SQIVND (reference sequence). V was clipped by 5 bases and J by 0 bases, with 6 bases between them. The CDR3 has 13 residues. In DNA form, the CDR3 reads TGTGCCAGTAGTGTCGCTAGCACAGATACGCAGTATTTT. This translates into CASSVASTDTQYF.

This clonotype was observed many times. As DNA, the CDR3 is TGCGCCAGCAGCCCCCTAGGGGGCATCTACGAGCAGTACTTC. Amino acids: CASSPLGGIYEQYF. This chain connects TRBV4-1 to TRBJ2-7; TRBD1 matches 7 bases. This CDR3 spans 14 amino acids. The ends lost 4 bases at V and 3 bases at J; junction bases unmatched: 6. Germline lookup yields CDR1 MGHRA and CDR2 YSYEKL.

V usage is TRBV7-7 and J usage is TRBJ2-1, with D hard to call. Germline loops: CDR1 SSHAT, CDR2 FNYEAQ (reference sequence). V was cut by 1 base and J by 5 bases, with 6 bases left in between. The CDR3 has 13 residues. CDR3 nucleotides: TGTGCCAGCAGCTTAGGTTACGACAATGAGCAGTTCTTC. It codes for CASSLGYDNEQFF.

The rearrangement joins TRBV20-1 to TRBJ2-3; D might be TRBD2 (6 bases). The V gene's germline CDR1 is DFQATT and CDR2 SNEGSKA (reference sequence). The V gene lost 3 bases and the J gene lost 6 bases, with 22 bases spanning the gap. CDR3 length: 16 amino acids. For the CDR3, the DNA is TGCAGTGCTAGGTGGCCATTGCGGGGTTTGGCGGATACGCAGTATTTT. It specifies CSARWPLRGLADTQYF.

V gene TRBV7-9 combines with J gene TRBJ2-2, with D unclear. Trimming left V 2 bases short and J 7 bases short, with 5 bases between. This CDR3 is built from 12 residues. The germline V gene has CDR1 SEHNR and CDR2 FQNEAQ (reference sequence). The CDR3 region is CASSLRLGELFF. The DNA for the CDR3 is TGTGCCAGCAGCTTAAGACTCGGGGAGCTGTTTTTT.

In the case of this clonotype: Germline is not matched at one junction end, which may reflect a read error. This chain uses TRBV12-3 or TRBV12-4 with TRBJ2-1, with 11 nucleotides matching TRBD2. The CDR3 runs to 14 residues. CDR3 loop: CASSLAGGPYEQFF. The CDR3 region has the DNA TGTGCCAGCAGCTTAGCGGGAGGGCCCTATGAGCAGTTCTTC.

This clonotype was detected many times. The chain combines TRBV7-3 with TRBJ2-2, with a weak D call TRBD2 (6 bases). The germline V gene encodes CDR1 SGHTA and CDR2 FQGTGA. This CDR3 contains 12 residues. Trimming stripped 6 bases from V and 7 bases from J, with 9 bases between. Here the CDR3 DNA reads TGTGCCAGCAGACGGGAGAACGGGGAGCTGTTTTTT. As protein: CASRRENGELFF.

The chain employs TRBV20-1 and TRBJ1-6; tentative D call: TRBD1 (5 bases). The CDR3 covers 15 residues. Germline assignment: CDR1 DFQATT and CDR2 SNEGSKA (reference sequence). The germline V and J ends were trimmed by 3 bases and 9 bases, with 18 bases remaining between them. CDR3 protein: CSARGAGAEGSPLHF. CDR3 DNA: TGCAGTGCTAGGGGAGCTGGGGCTGAAGGTTCACCCCTCCACTTT.

The chain recombines TRBV19 with TRBJ2-6; perhaps TRBD2 as D (6 bases). V lost 4 bases and J 0 bases, leaving 19 bases between the germline ends. The CDR3 is made up of 19 amino acids. Germline lookup yields CDR1 LNHDA and CDR2 SQIVND (reference sequence). This CDR3 is CASSKAGFTPLSGANVLTF. CDR3 DNA sequence: TGTGCCAGTAGTAAGGCGGGGTTCACACCTCTCTCTGGGGCCAACGTCCTGACTTTC.

The chain carries TRBV4-3 and TRBJ1-1, with a tentative D call TRBD1 (6 bases). This CDR3 is built from 16 residues. Germline lookup yields CDR1 LGHNA and CDR2 YSLEER. Trimming cost V 2 bases and J 3 bases, with 16 bases left between them. CDR3 amino acids: CASSQPVGGVDTEAFF. DNA of the CDR3: TGCGCCAGCAGCCAACCCGTAGGGGGGGTTGACACTGAAGCTTTCTTT.

Only a few counts were recorded for this clonotype. This chain joins TRBV25-1 and TRBJ1-2; 7 bases are shared with TRBD1. Looked up from germline, CDR1 is MGHDK and CDR2 is SYGVNS. The CDR3 is made up of 12 amino acids. Unmatched junction bases numbered 4, after V lost 6 bases and J lost 6 bases. CDR3 DNA: TGTGCCAGCAGGGGACAGTTCGATGGCTACACCTTC. Translation gives CASRGQFDGYTF.

This clonotype was found a few times. The V call is TRBV4-1, the J call TRBJ1-5; D ambiguous. Trimming removed 4 bases from V and 2 bases from J, with 12 bases in between. The length of the CDR3 is 15 residues. The germline gives CDR1 MGHRA, CDR2 YSYEKL. The CDR3 spells CASSPVGIGNQPQHF. Written as DNA, the CDR3 is TGCGCCAGCAGCCCGGTCGGTATTGGCAATCAGCCCCAGCATTTT.

V gene TRBV29-1 combines with J gene TRBJ2-3; D might be TRBD1 (5 bases). Germline V lookup: CDR1 SQVTM, CDR2 ANQGSEA. CDR3 size: 15 residues. V was trimmed by 6 bases and J by 0 bases, leaving 16 bases between them. In nucleotides, the CDR3 is TGCAGCGTCCTTAACCTGACAGTTAGCACAGATACGCAGTATTTT. This sequence encodes CSVLNLTVSTDTQYF.

This clonotype occurred a few times. V usage is TRBV5-1 and J usage is TRBJ1-1; D remains unclear. The V gene lost 3 bases and the J gene lost 1 base, with 10 bases spanning the gap. This CDR3 has 14 residues. Germline values: CDR1 SGHRS, CDR2 YFSETQ. The CDR3: CASSWEPENTEAFF. The DNA of the CDR3 is TGCGCCAGCAGCTGGGAGCCGGAGAACACTGAAGCTTTCTTT.

This clonotype was detected only a few times. This chain links TRBV7-9 with TRBJ1-6; D is ambiguous. The CDR3 runs 14 residues. Germline V gives CDR1 SEHNR, CDR2 FQNEAQ (reference sequence). V gave up 1 base and J gave up 6 bases, with 7 bases separating them. DNA of the CDR3: TGTGCCAGCAGCTTAGTTGATTCTAATTCACCCCTCCACTTT. Translating it yields CASSLVDSNSPLHF.

This clonotype came up many times. This rearrangement joins TRBV15 to TRBJ1-5; tentatively, D is TRBD1 (5 bases). The V and J ends lost 5 bases and 7 bases respectively, with 15 bases between them. The germline V gene has CDR1 LNHNV and CDR2 YYDKDF (reference sequence). CDR3 length: 14 residues. Here the CDR3 reads CATSGQGSRQPQHF. CDR3 bases: TGTGCCACCAGCGGTCAGGGTTCTAGGCAGCCCCAGCATTTT. Filled out from reference TRBV15 and TRBJ1-5, the complete variable domain reads DAMVIQNPRYQVTQFGKPVTLSCSQTLNHNVMYWYQQKSSQAPKLLFHYYDKDFNNEADTPDNFQSRRPNTSFCFLDIRSPGLGDTAMYLCATSGQGSRQPQHFGDGTRLSIL.

The genes are TRBV3-1 and TRBJ2-1; D is perhaps TRBD2 (5 bases). Germline-derived CDR1 and CDR2 are LGHDT and YNNKEL (reference sequence). V was pared by 8 bases and J by 9 bases, with 11 bases between. The CDR3 length is 11 residues. The chain's CDR3 is CASAQEGEQFF. The CDR3 DNA reads as TGTGCCAGCGCCCAAGAGGGTGAGCAGTTCTTC.

This clonotype has only a few counts. J is TRBJ2-1 and V is TRBV29-1, with 14 bases that match TRBD2. Germline V CDR1 and CDR2: SQVTM, ANQGSEA. This CDR3 comprises 19 residues. Germline trimming cut 0 bases from V and 7 bases from J; bases unmatched to any gene: 14. The CDR3 spells CSVEDPGLAGGGWLNEQFF. For the CDR3, the DNA is TGCAGCGTTGAAGACCCCGGACTAGCGGGAGGTGGGTGGTTGAATGAGCAGTTCTTC.

The chain uses TRBV12-3 or TRBV12-4 and TRBJ2-5; TRBD2 agrees at 10 bases. The CDR3 is 16 residues long. V lost 0 bases to trimming and J lost 1 base; unmatched junction nucleotides: 2. CDR3 sequence: CASSLAAGGLQETQYF. The DNA of the CDR3 is TGTGCCAGCAGTTTAGCAGCGGGGGGGCTCCAAGAGACCCAGTACTTC.

The sample holds a few counts of this clonotype. This sequence joins TRBV20-1 and TRBJ2-1; 12 nucleotides align to TRBD2. J gave up 9 bases and V 6 bases, and 12 bases lay outside the gene matches. The CDR3 extends over 15 amino acids. The V gene's germline CDR1 is DFQATT and CDR2 SNEGSKA (reference sequence). Here the CDR3 reads CSARSLAGGLSEQFF. The CDR3 region has the DNA TGCAGTGCCCGATCTCTAGCGGGAGGGCTTAGTGAGCAGTTCTTC.